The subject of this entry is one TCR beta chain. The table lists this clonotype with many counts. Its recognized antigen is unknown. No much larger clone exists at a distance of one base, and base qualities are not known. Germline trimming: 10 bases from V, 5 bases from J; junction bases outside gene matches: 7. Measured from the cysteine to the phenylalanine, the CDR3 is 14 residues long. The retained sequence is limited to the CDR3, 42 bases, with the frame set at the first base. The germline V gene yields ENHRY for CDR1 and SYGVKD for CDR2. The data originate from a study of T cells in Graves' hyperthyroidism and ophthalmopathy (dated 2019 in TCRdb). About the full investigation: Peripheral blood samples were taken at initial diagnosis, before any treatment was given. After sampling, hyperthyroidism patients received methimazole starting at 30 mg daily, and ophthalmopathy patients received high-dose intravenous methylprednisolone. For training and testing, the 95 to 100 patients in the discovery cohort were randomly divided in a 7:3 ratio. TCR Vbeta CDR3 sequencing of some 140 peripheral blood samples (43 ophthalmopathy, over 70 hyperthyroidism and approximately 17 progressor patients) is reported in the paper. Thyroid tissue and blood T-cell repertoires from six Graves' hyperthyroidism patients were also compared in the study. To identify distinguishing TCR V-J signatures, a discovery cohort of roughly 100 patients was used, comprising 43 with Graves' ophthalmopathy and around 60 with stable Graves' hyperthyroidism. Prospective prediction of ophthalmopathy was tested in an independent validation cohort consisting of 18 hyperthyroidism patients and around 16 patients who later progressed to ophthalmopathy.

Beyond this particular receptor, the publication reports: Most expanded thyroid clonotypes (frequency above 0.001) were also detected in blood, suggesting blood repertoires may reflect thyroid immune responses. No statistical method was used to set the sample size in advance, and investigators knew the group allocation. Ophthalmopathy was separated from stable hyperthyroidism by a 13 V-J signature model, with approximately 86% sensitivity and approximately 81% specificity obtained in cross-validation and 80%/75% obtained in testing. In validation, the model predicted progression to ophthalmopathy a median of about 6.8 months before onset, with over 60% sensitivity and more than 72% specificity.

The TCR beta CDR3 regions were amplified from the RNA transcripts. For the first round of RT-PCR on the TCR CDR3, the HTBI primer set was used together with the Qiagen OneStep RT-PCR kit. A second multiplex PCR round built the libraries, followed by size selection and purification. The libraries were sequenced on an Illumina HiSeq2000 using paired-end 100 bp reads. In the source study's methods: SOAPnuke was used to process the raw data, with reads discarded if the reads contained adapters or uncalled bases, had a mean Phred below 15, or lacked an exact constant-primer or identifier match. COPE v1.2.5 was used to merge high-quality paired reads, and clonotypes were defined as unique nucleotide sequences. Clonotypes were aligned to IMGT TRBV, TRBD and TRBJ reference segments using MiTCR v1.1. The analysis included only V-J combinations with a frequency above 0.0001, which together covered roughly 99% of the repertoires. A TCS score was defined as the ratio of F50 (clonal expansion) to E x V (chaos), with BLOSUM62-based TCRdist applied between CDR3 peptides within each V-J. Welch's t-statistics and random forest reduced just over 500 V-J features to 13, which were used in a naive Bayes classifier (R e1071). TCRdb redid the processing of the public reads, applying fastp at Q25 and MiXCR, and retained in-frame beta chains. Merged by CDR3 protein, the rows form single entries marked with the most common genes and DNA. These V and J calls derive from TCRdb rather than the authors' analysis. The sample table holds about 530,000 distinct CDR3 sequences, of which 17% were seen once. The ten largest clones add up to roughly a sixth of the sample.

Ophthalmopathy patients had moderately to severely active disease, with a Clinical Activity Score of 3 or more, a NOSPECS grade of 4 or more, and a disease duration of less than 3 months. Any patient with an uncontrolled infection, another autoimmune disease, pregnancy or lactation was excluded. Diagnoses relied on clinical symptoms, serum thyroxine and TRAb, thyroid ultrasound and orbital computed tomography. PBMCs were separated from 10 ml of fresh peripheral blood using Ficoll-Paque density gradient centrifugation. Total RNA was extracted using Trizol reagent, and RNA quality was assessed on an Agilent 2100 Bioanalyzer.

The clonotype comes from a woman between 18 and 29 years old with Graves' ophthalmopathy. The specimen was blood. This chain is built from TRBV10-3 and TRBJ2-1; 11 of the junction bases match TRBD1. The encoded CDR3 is CASTGDRGDNEQFF. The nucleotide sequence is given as TGTGCCAGCACTGGGGACAGGGGGGACAATGAGCAGTTCTTC.